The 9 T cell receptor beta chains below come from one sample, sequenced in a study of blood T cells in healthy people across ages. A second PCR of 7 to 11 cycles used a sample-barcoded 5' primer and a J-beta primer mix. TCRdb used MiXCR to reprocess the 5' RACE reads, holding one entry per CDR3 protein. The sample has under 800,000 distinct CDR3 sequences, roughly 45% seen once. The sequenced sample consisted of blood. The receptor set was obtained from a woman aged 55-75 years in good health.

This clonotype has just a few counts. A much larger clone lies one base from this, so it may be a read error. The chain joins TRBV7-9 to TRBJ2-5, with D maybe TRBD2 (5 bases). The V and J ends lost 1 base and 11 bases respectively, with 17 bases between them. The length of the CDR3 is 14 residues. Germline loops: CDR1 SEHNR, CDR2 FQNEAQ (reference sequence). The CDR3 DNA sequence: TGTGCCAGCAGCTTAGTAATTAGAGGGAATGAGCAGTACTTC. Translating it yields CASSLVIRGNEQYF.

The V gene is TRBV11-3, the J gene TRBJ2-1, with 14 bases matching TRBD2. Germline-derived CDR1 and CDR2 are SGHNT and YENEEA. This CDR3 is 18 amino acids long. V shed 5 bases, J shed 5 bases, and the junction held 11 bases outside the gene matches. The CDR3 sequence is CASSPRTSGRFGDNEQFF. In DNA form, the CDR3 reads TGTGCCAGCAGCCCGCGGACTAGCGGGAGGTTCGGGGACAATGAGCAGTTCTTC.

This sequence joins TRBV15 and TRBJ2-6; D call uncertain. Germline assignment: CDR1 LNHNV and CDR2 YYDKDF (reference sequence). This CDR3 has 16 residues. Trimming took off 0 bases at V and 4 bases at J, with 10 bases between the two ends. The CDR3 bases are TGTGCCACCAGCAGAGATCGGGCTTCCGGGGCCAACGTCCTGACTTTC. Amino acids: CATSRDRASGANVLTF.

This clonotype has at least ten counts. The CDR3 DNA sequence: TGTGCCAGCAGCCCCGGGGGGCACTACGAGCAGTACTTC. Its translation: CASSPGGHYEQYF. The V and J genes are TRBV9 and TRBJ2-7; D may be TRBD2 (7 bases). V was cut by 4 bases and J by 3 bases, with 11 bases left in between. Germline assignment: CDR1 SGDLS and CDR2 YYNGEE. The CDR3 is 13 amino acids.

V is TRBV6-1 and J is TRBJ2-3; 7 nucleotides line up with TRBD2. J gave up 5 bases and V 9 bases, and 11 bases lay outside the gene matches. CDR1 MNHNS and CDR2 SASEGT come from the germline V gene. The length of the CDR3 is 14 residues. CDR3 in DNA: TGTGCCAGTACTGGCGGGGGAAAACTAGATACGCAGTATTTT. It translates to CASTGGGKLDTQYF.

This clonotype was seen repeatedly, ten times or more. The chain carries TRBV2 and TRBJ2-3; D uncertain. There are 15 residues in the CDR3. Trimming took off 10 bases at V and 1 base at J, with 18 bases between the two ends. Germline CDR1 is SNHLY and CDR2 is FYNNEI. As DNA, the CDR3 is TGTGCCACCGTGGGCGGAGCGTCCCGCACAGATACGCAGTATTTT. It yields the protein CATVGGASRTDTQYF.

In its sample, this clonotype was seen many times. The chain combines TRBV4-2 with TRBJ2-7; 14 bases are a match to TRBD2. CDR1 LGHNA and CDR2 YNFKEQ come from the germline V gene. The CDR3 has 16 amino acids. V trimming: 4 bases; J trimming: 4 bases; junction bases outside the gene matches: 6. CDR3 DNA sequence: TGTGCCAGCAGCCCACAGACTAGCGGGGGGGAATACGAGCAGTACTTC. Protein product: CASSPQTSGGEYEQYF.

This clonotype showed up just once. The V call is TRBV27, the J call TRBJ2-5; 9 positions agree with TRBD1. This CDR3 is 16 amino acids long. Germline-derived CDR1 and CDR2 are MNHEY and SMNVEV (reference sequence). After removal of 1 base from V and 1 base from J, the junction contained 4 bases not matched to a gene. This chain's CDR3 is CASSLFGQGFQETQYF. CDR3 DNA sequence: TGTGCCAGCAGTTTATTCGGACAGGGGTTCCAAGAGACCCAGTACTTC.

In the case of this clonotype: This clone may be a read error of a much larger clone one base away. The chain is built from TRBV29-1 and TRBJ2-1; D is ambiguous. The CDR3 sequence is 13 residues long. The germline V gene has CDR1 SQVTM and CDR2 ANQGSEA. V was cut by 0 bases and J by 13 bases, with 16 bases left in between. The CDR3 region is CSVEDRWRETQFF. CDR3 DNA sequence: TGCAGCGTTGAAGATCGGTGGCGAGAGACCCAGTTCTTC.